Listed below are T cell receptor beta chains from one sample, sequenced in a study of blood T cells in healthy people across ages. Each CDR3 protein is one row after TCRdb ran MiXCR on the 5' RACE reads. The table records approximately 670,000 distinct CDR3 sequences, roughly 43% of them present only once. The material sequenced was blood. These receptors were collected from a man older than 75 in good health. The CDR3 runs from the conserved cysteine through the conserved F or W. Fields, in order: J gene, clone size, D gene, V gene, CDR3 protein, CDR3 DNA. A D gene is named only where the DNA matches it firmly. Size is stated for part of the rows, as once, few or many counts, or as a class when the clone is expanded.

TRBJ2-3 few NA TRBV21-1 CAFPATGWDTQYF TGTGCCTTTCCGGCGACAGGGTGGGATACGCAGTATTTT
TRBJ1-5 NA NA TRBV7-9 CSSSLDYQRQHF TGTTCCAGCAGCTTGGATTATCAGCGCCAGCATTTT
TRBJ1-1 NA NA TRBV3-1 CASSQGWGANTEAFF TGTGCCAGCAGCCAAGGGTGGGGGGCCAACACTGAAGCTTTCTTT
TRBJ2-5 few TRBD1 TRBV7-2 CASSLDRGEKTQYF TGTGCCAGCAGCTTAGACAGGGGGGAGAAGACCCAGTACTTC
TRBJ2-7 NA NA TRBV4-2 CASSQVGIYNEQYF TGTGCCAGCAGCCAGGTCGGGATATACAATGAGCAGTACTTC
TRBJ2-5 few NA TRBV7-2 CASSFPERFQETQYF TGTGCCAGCAGCTTCCCCGAGAGGTTCCAAGAGACCCAGTACTTC
TRBJ1-4 NA NA TRBV10-3 CAISEGRVEEKLFF TGTGCCATCAGTGAGGGCAGGGTCGAGGAAAAACTGTTTTTT
TRBJ2-7 many TRBD2 TRBV12-3/TRBV12-4 CASSSQTSGKGEQYF TGTGCCAGCAGTTCGCAGACTAGCGGGAAAGGCGAGCAGTACTTC
TRBJ2-1 NA NA TRBV30 CAWSVASYEQFF TGTGCCTGGAGTGTGGCTAGCTATGAGCAGTTCTTC
TRBJ2-2 NA NA TRBV15 CATSRTPNTGELFF TGTGCCACCAGCAGGACCCCGAACACCGGGGAGCTGTTTTTT
TRBJ2-1 once TRBD1 TRBV18 CASQDSQQGQPFF TGTGCCAGCCAGGACAGCCAACAGGGGCAACCGTTCTTC
TRBJ1-5 NA NA TRBV18 CASSPAENQPQHF TGTGCCAGCTCACCAGCCGAAAATCAGCCCCAGCATTTT
TRBJ1-4 NA TRBD1 TRBV7-2 CASSFRTGAGEKLFF TGTGCCAGCAGCTTCCGGACAGGGGCAGGTGAAAAACTGTTTTTT
TRBJ1-2 NA NA TRBV7-2 CASSSRGRVDGYTF TGTGCCAGCAGCTCCCGGGGTAGGGTCGATGGCTACACCTTC
TRBJ2-3 NA TRBD2 TRBV4-2 CASSQDRSGGENTQYF TGTGCCAGCAGCCAAGATCGAAGCGGGGGGGAAAATACGCAGTATTTT
TRBJ2-4 NA NA TRBV7-2 CASSLNDKNIQYF TGTGCCAGCAGCTTGAACGACAAAAACATTCAGTACTTC
TRBJ2-3 NA NA TRBV20-1 CSARQVSTDTQYF TGCAGTGCTAGACAGGTTAGCACAGATACGCAGTATTTT
TRBJ2-1 NA NA TRBV20-1 CSARDEASGGVVNEQFF TGCAGTGCTAGAGATGAGGCGTCTGGCGGAGTGGTGAATGAGCAGTTCTTC
TRBJ1-2 NA NA TRBV4-3 CASSSHPGDENYGYTF TGCGCCAGCAGCTCACATCCCGGGGACGAAAACTATGGCTACACCTTC
TRBJ2-1 NA NA TRBV4-2 CASSQDRGPWEQFF TGTGCCAGCAGCCAAGATCGGGGACCTTGGGAGCAGTTCTTC
TRBJ1-2 NA NA TRBV6-2/TRBV6-3 CASSYSLGTGYTF TGTGCCAGCAGTTACTCTCTTGGGACCGGCTACACCTTC
TRBJ2-7 few NA TRBV29-1 CSTRDTQGYEQYF TGCAGCACACGGGACACCCAGGGCTACGAGCAGTACTTC
TRBJ2-7 few NA TRBV10-3 CAISEISGSTYEQYF TGTGCCATCAGTGAGATCTCGGGATCCACCTACGAGCAGTACTTC
TRBJ1-2 few NA TRBV6-2/TRBV6-3 CASFRDYGYTF TGTGCCAGCTTCAGGGATTATGGCTACACCTTC
TRBJ1-5 NA NA TRBV19 CASTLRGRRSNQPQHF TGTGCCAGCACATTAAGGGGCCGCCGGAGCAATCAGCCCCAGCATTTT
TRBJ2-1 NA NA TRBV5-1 CASSLEALNSDEQFF TGCGCCAGCAGCTTGGAGGCTCTCAACTCTGATGAGCAGTTCTTC
TRBJ2-3 NA NA TRBV7-7 CASSLTGGAGADTQYF TGTGCCAGCAGCTTAACGGGGGGCGCAGGTGCAGATACGCAGTATTTT
TRBJ2-3 NA NA TRBV7-9 CASSLAGLSTQYF TGTGCCAGCAGCTTAGCGGGCCTCAGCACGCAGTATTTT
TRBJ2-5 NA TRBD2 TRBV5-6 CASREQLAGVSYNEQYF TGTGCCAGCAGAGAGCAACTAGCGGGAGTTTCCTACAATGAGCAGTACTTC
TRBJ2-4 few NA TRBV6-2/TRBV6-3 CASSGGRLQYF TGTGCCAGCTCTGGCGGCCGGTTGCAGTACTTC
TRBJ1-6 NA NA TRBV6-2/TRBV6-3 CASAKAGVGANSPLHF TGTGCCAGCGCTAAGGCGGGGGTTGGAGCTAATTCACCCCTCCACTTT
TRBJ2-5 many NA TRBV29-1 CSVDGGMDGTQYF TGCAGCGTTGATGGCGGGATGGACGGGACCCAGTACTTC
TRBJ1-6 NA TRBD1 TRBV27 CASSRGGTGVSPLHF TGTGCCAGCAGCCGCGGGGGGACAGGGGTGTCACCCCTCCACTTT
TRBJ1-2 NA NA TRBV29-1 CSVLSGNYGYTF TGCAGCGTTTTGTCAGGAAACTATGGCTACACCTTC
TRBJ2-1 NA TRBD2 TRBV7-2 CASRSGAGGLNEQFF TGTGCCAGCCGCTCGGGAGCGGGGGGGCTCAATGAGCAGTTCTTC
TRBJ2-7 NA TRBD1 TRBV7-2 CASGFGQGSYEQYF TGTGCCAGCGGCTTCGGACAGGGCTCCTACGAGCAGTACTTC
TRBJ2-7 many NA TRBV29-1 CSVIGNYEQYF TGCAGCGTAATAGGGAACTACGAGCAGTACTTC
TRBJ2-5 few NA TRBV20-1 CSARDVLTQTQYF TGCAGTGCTCGGGACGTTTTAACGCAGACCCAGTACTTC
TRBJ2-7 NA NA TRBV28 CAWGGVAYNEQYF TGTGCCTGGGGCGGCGTGGCCTACAATGAGCAGTACTTC